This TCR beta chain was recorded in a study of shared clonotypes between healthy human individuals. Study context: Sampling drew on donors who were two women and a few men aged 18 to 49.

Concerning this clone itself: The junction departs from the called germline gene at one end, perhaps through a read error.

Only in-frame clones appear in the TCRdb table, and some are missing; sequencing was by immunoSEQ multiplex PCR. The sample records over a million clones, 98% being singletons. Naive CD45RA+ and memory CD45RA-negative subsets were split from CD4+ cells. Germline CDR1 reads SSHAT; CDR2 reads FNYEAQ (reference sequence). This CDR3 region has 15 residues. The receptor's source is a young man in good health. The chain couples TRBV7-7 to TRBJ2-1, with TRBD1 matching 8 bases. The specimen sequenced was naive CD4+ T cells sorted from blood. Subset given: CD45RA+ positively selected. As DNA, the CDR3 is TGTGCTAGCAGCCCCAGTGGACAGGGTGACAATGAGCAGTTCTTC. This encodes CASSPSGQGDNEQFF.